These 13 T cell receptor beta chains were all obtained from the same sample, sequenced in a study of blood T cell repertoires in COVID-19. Sequenced by immunoSEQ multiplex PCR; TCRdb stores in-frame clones only, minus some. The data contain around 88,000 clones, approximately 90% of them singletons. Sequenced sample: peripheral blood. These receptors all come from a man in his 60s with acute or convalescent COVID-19.

The chain joins TRBV7-2 to TRBJ1-2, with D possibly matching TRBD1 (6 bases). This CDR3 contains 15 residues. V lost 0 bases and J lost 2, with 10 bases in between. Germline V gene data show CDR1 as SGHTA and CDR2 as FQGNSA. The CDR3 DNA follows: TGTGCCAGCAGCTTAGCGCCAGGGGCAAACTATGGCTACACCTTC. It specifies CASSLAPGANYGYTF.

The rearrangement uses TRBV20-1 and TRBJ2-1, with 7 bases lining up with TRBD2. Germline lookup yields CDR1 DFQATT and CDR2 SNEGSKA (reference sequence). There are 14 residues in the CDR3. The V and J ends lost 3 bases and 8 bases, in that order; junction bases with no gene match: 10. The CDR3 here is CSASEAGLTYEQFF. Here the CDR3 DNA reads TGCAGTGCTAGTGAAGCGGGGCTGACATATGAGCAGTTCTTC.

V and J are TRBV6-5 and TRBJ2-7, with 9 nucleotides matching TRBD1. This CDR3 spans 14 amino acids. Germline assignment: CDR1 MNHEY and CDR2 SVGAGI. Losses at the gene ends were 5 bases for V and 2 bases for J; bases not matched to a gene: 4. The CDR3 sequence is CASSRQGVAYEQYF. CDR3 in DNA: TGTGCCAGCAGTAGACAGGGGGTCGCCTACGAGCAGTACTTC.

The CDR3 here is CASSSDRGVGTETQYF. CDR3 bases: TGTGCCAGCAGCTCCGACAGGGGAGTTGGAACAGAGACCCAGTACTTC. This chain connects TRBV5-5 to TRBJ2-5; 8 bases map to TRBD1. The CDR3 is made up of 16 amino acids. The germline CDR1 and CDR2 sequences are SGHKS and YYEKEE (reference sequence). With 3 bases clipped from V and 4 bases from J, the junction kept 11 bases outside the gene matches.

The chain has TRBV27 and TRBJ2-5, with 10 nucleotides matching TRBD1. This CDR3 is built from 15 residues. Germline V CDR1 and CDR2: MNHEY, SMNVEV (reference sequence). The trim removed 5 bases at V and 2 bases at J, leaving 5 bases unmatched. The CDR3, as DNA: TGTGCCAGCAGTACCGGACAGGGGGAACAAGAGACCCAGTACTTC. Protein product: CASSTGQGEQETQYF.

The CDR3 loop reads CASSLEGGGQPQHF. CDR3 DNA sequence: TGTGCCAGCAGCCTAGAGGGAGGGGGTCAGCCCCAGCATTTT. J is TRBJ1-5 and V is TRBV9, with TRBD1 as a possible D gene (6 bases). Germline CDR1 and CDR2: SGDLS and YYNGEE. The V and J ends lost 4 bases and 6 bases respectively, with 14 bases between them. The CDR3 length is 14 residues.

This chain uses TRBV7-8 with TRBJ2-3, with 8 bases matching TRBD1. The V gene's germline CDR1 is SGHVS and CDR2 FQNEAQ. The V and J ends lost 7 bases and 2 bases, in that order; junction bases with no gene match: 14. This CDR3 has 17 residues. The CDR3 DNA sequence: TGTGCCAGCACCACCCAGCAGGGGGCGCGGGTCACAGATACGCAGTATTTT. Amino acids: CASTTQQGARVTDTQYF. Looking up the rest from reference TRBV7-8 and TRBJ2-3 gives the full variable domain: GAGVSQSPRYKVAKRGQDVALRCDPISGHVSLFWYQQALGQGPEFLTYFQNEAQLDKSGLPSDRFFAERPEGSVSTLKIQRTQQEDSAVYLCASTTQQGARVTDTQYFGPGTRLTVL.

This chain joins TRBV2 and TRBJ2-1; TRBD2 matches at 10 bases. Unmatched junction bases numbered 10, after V lost 7 bases and J lost 1 base. In germline, CDR1 is SNHLY, CDR2 FYNNEI. CDR3 size: 17 residues. The CDR3 bases are TGTGCCAGCACGGGCCTAGCGGGAGTGGTGTCCTACAATGAGCAGTTCTTC. It codes for CASTGLAGVVSYNEQFF.

The rearrangement joins TRBV6-1 to TRBJ1-6; the match to TRBD1 covers 9 bases. The V and J ends lost 3 bases and 9 bases, in that order; junction bases with no gene match: 6. Germline-derived CDR1 and CDR2 are MNHNS and SASEGT. This CDR3 is 15 amino acids long. DNA for the CDR3: TGTGCCAGCAGTGACACCGGGACAGGGACTTCACCCCTCCACTTT. Its translation: CASSDTGTGTSPLHF.

V is TRBV19 and J is TRBJ2-2; 7 positions agree with TRBD2. Germline V gene sequence: CDR1 LNHDA, CDR2 SQIVND (reference sequence). This CDR3 contains 14 residues. V lost 8 bases and J lost 0; bases outside the gene matches: 3. CDR3 region: CASGRDANTGELFF. The CDR3 nucleotides read TGTGCCAGTGGGAGGGACGCGAACACCGGGGAGCTGTTTTTT.

The chain carries TRBV7-2 and TRBJ1-5; the D gene is possibly TRBD1 (5 bases). With 1 base removed from V and 5 bases from J, the gap between germline ends came to 12 bases. Germline loops: CDR1 SGHTA, CDR2 FQGNSA. The CDR3 sequence is 15 residues long. The CDR3: CASSLERGRDQPQHF. The CDR3 nucleotides read TGTGCCAGCAGCTTAGAAAGGGGAAGGGATCAGCCCCAGCATTTT.

The V call is TRBV11-2, the J call TRBJ2-1, with D possibly matching TRBD1 (5 bases). Germline V CDR1 and CDR2: SGHAT, FQNNGV. V lost 0 bases and J lost 8, with 11 bases in between. The CDR3 loop spans 14 amino acids. CDR3 sequence reads: CASSLDRQGDEQFF. In nucleotides, the CDR3 is TGTGCCAGCAGCTTAGACCGCCAGGGCGATGAGCAGTTCTTC.

The V and J genes are TRBV5-1 and TRBJ2-1; TRBD1 matches 7 bases. The CDR3 is made up of 14 amino acids. Germline V gives CDR1 SGHRS, CDR2 YFSETQ. Unmatched junction bases numbered 6, after V lost 4 bases and J lost 5 bases. CDR3 sequence: CASSVRDSNNEQFF. The CDR3 nucleotides read TGCGCCAGCAGCGTCCGGGACAGCAACAATGAGCAGTTCTTC.